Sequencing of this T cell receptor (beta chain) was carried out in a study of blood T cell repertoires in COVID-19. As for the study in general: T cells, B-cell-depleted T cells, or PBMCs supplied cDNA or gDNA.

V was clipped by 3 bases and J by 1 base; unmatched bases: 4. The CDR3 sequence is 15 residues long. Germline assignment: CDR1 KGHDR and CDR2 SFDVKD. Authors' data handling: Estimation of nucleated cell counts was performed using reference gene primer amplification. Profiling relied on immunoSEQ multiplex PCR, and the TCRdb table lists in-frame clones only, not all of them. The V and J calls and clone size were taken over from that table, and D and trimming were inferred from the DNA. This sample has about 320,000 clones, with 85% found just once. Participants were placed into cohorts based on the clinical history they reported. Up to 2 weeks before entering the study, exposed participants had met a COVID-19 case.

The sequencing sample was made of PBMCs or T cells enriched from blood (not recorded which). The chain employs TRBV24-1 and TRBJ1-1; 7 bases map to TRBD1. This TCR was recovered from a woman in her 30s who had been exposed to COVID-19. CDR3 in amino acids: CATSDHRQGNTEAFF. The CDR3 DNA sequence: TGTGCCACCAGTGATCACCGACAGGGGAACACTGAAGCTTTCTTT.